Each of the 16 T cell receptor beta chains below was sequenced from the same sample in a study of blood T cell repertoires in COVID-19. Assay: immunoSEQ multiplex PCR; the TCRdb copy retains only in-frame clones and omits some. The profile covers a few hundred thousand clones, with around 92% appearing a single time and under 3% taken by the ten largest. The sequenced sample was peripheral blood. These TCRs come from a person aged 18 to 29 with COVID-19, enrolled during active disease.

The rearrangement joins TRBV6-2 or TRBV6-3 to TRBJ2-7; possibly TRBD2 for D (5 bases). With 0 bases removed from V and 2 bases from J, the gap between germline ends came to 5 bases. The CDR3 has 13 residues. CDR1 MNHEY and CDR2 SVGEGT come from the germline V gene. The chain's CDR3 is CASSYSLAYEQYF. The CDR3 region has the DNA TGTGCCAGCAGTTACTCACTAGCCTACGAGCAGTACTTC.

This chain connects TRBV29-1 to TRBJ2-1; 9 nucleotides match TRBD2. The CDR3 has 13 residues. V gave up 6 bases and J gave up 7 bases; unmatched junction bases: 7. Germline-derived CDR1 and CDR2 are SQVTM and ANQGSEA. The CDR3, as DNA: TGCAGCGTAGGGCGGGAGGGCGATAATGAGCAGTTCTTC. It specifies CSVGREGDNEQFF.

V gene TRBV28 combines with J gene TRBJ1-5; D remains ambiguous. This CDR3 contains 15 residues. Germline V gene sequence: CDR1 MDHEN, CDR2 SYDVKM. V lost 2 bases and J lost 7, with 15 bases in between. The CDR3 protein is CASSLSGPLRQPQHF. The CDR3 coding sequence is TGTGCCAGCAGTTTAAGTGGCCCACTACGGCAGCCCCAGCATTTT.

The chain has TRBV5-1 and TRBJ2-7, with 7 bases fitting TRBD1. Germline V lookup: CDR1 SGHRS, CDR2 YFSETQ. V lost 2 bases and J lost 5; bases outside the gene matches: 7. The CDR3 sequence is 14 residues long. Written as DNA, the CDR3 is TGCGCCAGCAGCTTCGGACAGGCTCTAGACGAGCAGTACTTC. Protein sequence: CASSFGQALDEQYF.

This sequence joins TRBV19 and TRBJ1-6; 7 bases are shared with TRBD1. There are 16 residues in the CDR3. The V and J ends lost 3 bases and 4 bases, in that order; junction bases with no gene match: 6. Germline loops: CDR1 LNHDA, CDR2 SQIVND (reference sequence). The CDR3 bases are TGTGCCAGTAGTATCTCTGGGACAGCTTATAATTCACCCCTCCACTTT. As protein: CASSISGTAYNSPLHF.

The V and J genes are TRBV3-1 (or the pseudogene TRBV3-2) and TRBJ1-5; 10 nucleotides match TRBD1. Germline-derived CDR1 and CDR2 are LGHDT and YNNKEL (reference sequence). The CDR3 has 14 residues. The V segment lost 5 bases and the J segment 4 bases; nucleotides outside the gene matches: 2. The chain's CDR3 is CASSEDRGNQPQHF. The CDR3 nucleotides read TGTGCCAGCAGCGAGGACAGGGGGAATCAGCCCCAGCATTTT.

The chain carries TRBV3-1 (or the pseudogene TRBV3-2) and TRBJ2-1; 11 bases map to TRBD1. V gave up 10 bases and J gave up 9 bases; unmatched junction bases: 5. This CDR3 comprises 12 residues. The V gene's germline CDR1 is LGHDT and CDR2 YNNKEL (reference sequence). The CDR3 DNA reads TGTGCCACCGGACAGGGGGCGGGTGAGCAGTTCTTC. It yields the protein CATGQGAGEQFF.

V is TRBV11-2 and J is TRBJ2-7; tentative D call: TRBD2 (5 bases). Germline V CDR1 and CDR2: SGHAT, FQNNGV. Trimming removed 0 bases at V and 3 bases at J, with 12 bases between. The CDR3 spans 15 residues. The CDR3 sequence: CASSLERDLSYEQYF. The CDR3 DNA sequence: TGTGCCAGCAGCTTAGAGAGGGATCTGAGCTACGAGCAGTACTTC. The whole variable domain, filled in from reference TRBV11-2 and TRBJ2-7, reads EAGVAQSPRYKIIEKRQSVAFWCNPISGHATLYWYQQILGQGPKLLIQFQNNGVVDDSQLPKDRFSAERLKGVDSTLKIQPAKLEDSAVYLCASSLERDLSYEQYFGPGTRLTVT.

V gene TRBV10-3 combines with J gene TRBJ2-7; the D is unclear. CDR3 length: 14 residues. CDR1 is ENHRY, CDR2 SYGVKD, per germline. Trimming pared 4 bases from V and 1 base from J, leaving 11 bases between. The CDR3 sequence: CAISAPGDSYEQYF. Written as DNA, the CDR3 is TGTGCCATCAGTGCCCCAGGTGATTCCTACGAGCAGTACTTC.

Notes on this clone: The same CDR3 arises from other DNA sequences in this sample as well. The chain employs TRBV19 and TRBJ2-3; D is perhaps TRBD1 (5 bases). The CDR3 is 12 amino acids. Germline CDR1 reads LNHDA; CDR2 reads SQIVND (reference sequence). V lost 4 bases and J 3 bases, leaving 5 bases between the germline ends. CDR3 bases: TGTGCCAGTAGTACAGGGACAGATACGCAGTATTTT. It encodes CASSTGTDTQYF. The variable domain in full, with the rest retrieved from reference TRBV19 and TRBJ2-3, is DGGITQSPKYLFRKEGQNVTLSCEQNLNHDAMYWYRQDPGQGLRLIYYSQIVNDFQKGDIAEGYSVSREKKESFPLTVTSAQKNPTAFYLCASSTGTDTQYFGPGTRLTVL.

The genes are TRBV6-1 and TRBJ2-1; no definite D call. Trimming left V 0 bases short and J 0 bases short, with 9 bases between. CDR3 length: 16 amino acids. The germline gives CDR1 MNHNS, CDR2 SASEGT. CDR3 bases: TGTGCCAGCAGTGAAGCCGTTGAGAGCTCCTACAATGAGCAGTTCTTC. This encodes CASSEAVESSYNEQFF.

The chain joins TRBV9 to TRBJ2-1; D is possibly TRBD2 (6 bases). The CDR3 runs to 15 residues. Germline CDR1 SGDLS, CDR2 YYNGEE. The V end lost 4 bases, the J end lost 0 bases, and 11 bases lay between the germline ends. CDR3 DNA: TGTGCCAGCAGCCCGGCGGGAAGCTCCTACAATGAGCAGTTCTTC. Amino acid sequence: CASSPAGSSYNEQFF.

This chain uses TRBV20-1 with TRBJ1-2; 8 nucleotides agree with TRBD1. CDR3 size: 14 residues. The germline V gene has CDR1 DFQATT and CDR2 SNEGSKA (reference sequence). Trimming took 3 bases from V and 1 from J; bases not matched to a gene: 4. CDR3 in DNA: TGCAGTGCTAGTCGGGACAGGAATAACTATGGCTACACCTTC. Its translation is CSASRDRNNYGYTF.

This chain uses TRBV28 with TRBJ2-3; TRBD1 aligns across 9 bases. Germline V lookup: CDR1 MDHEN, CDR2 SYDVKM. Losses at the gene ends were 5 bases for V and 6 bases for J; bases not matched to a gene: 6. The CDR3 has 14 amino acids. The CDR3 protein is CASSPGTGRDTQYF. The CDR3 bases are TGTGCCAGCAGTCCCGGGACAGGGAGGGATACGCAGTATTTT.

The V gene is TRBV5-1, the J gene TRBJ2-3; 14 bases agree with TRBD2. V lost 4 bases and J lost 1; bases outside the gene matches: 11. The CDR3 length is 19 residues. Germline lookup yields CDR1 SGHRS and CDR2 YFSETQ. CDR3 sequence reads: CASSLSTSGRADGTDTQYF. CDR3 nucleotide sequence: TGCGCCAGCAGCCTGTCGACTAGCGGGAGGGCCGACGGCACAGATACGCAGTATTTT.

A single count supports this clone. This chain connects TRBV9 to TRBJ1-5, with D possibly being TRBD1 (6 bases). V was clipped by 4 bases and J by 7 bases, with 15 bases between them. The CDR3 sequence is 14 residues long. The germline gives CDR1 SGDLS, CDR2 YYNGEE. Here the CDR3 DNA reads TGTGCCAGCAGCCGCTCGGGGGGCCTACAGCCCCAGCATTTT. Amino acid sequence: CASSRSGGLQPQHF.